This T cell receptor beta chain comes out of a study of OX40 agonist ivuxolimab in advanced cancers. Across the whole study: The patients got ivuxolimab, which is an agonistic anti-OX40 (CD134) antibody. Dose-escalation patients were diagnosed with hepatocellular carcinoma, melanoma, renal cell cancer or head and neck cancer. Study-wide findings and caveats: At 0.1 to 3.0 mg/kg and by week 6, clonal expansion occurred in CD4+ and CD8+ blood T cells.

Peripheral blood came from all dose cohorts at three timepoints. The method was immunoSEQ multiplex PCR; TCRdb's version includes in-frame clones alone and lacks a portion of them. Here the sample spans around 62,000 clones, around 81% being singletons. CDR1 and CDR2 (germline): SGHRS, YFSETQ. The CDR3 runs to 14 residues. Trimming cost V 0 bases and J 5 bases; bases outside gene matches: 3. The table lists this clone with a few counts. The antigen remains unidentified. This TCR was sampled from an adult with an advanced solid tumor such as melanoma, head and neck, liver or kidney cancer. The chain links TRBV5-1 to TRBJ2-5; TRBD2 aligns across 8 bases. Sequenced material: CD4+ or CD8+ T cells sorted from blood, taken in a trial of the OX40 agonist ivuxolimab. CDR3 coding DNA: TGCGCCAGCAGCTTGGGTGCTAGCGGGGAGACCCAGTACTTC. The encoded protein is CASSLGASGETQYF.